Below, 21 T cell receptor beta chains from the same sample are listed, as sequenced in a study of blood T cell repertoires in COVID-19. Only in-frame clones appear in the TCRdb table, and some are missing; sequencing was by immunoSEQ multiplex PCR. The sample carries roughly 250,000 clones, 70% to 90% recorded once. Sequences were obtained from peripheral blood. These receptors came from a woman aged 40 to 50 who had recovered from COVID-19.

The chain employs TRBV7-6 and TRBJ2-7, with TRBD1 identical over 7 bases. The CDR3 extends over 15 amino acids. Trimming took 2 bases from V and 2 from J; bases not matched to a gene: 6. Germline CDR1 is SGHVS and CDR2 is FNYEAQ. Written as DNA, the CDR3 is TGTGCCAGCAGCTTACTCCAGGGGGAGACCTACGAGCAGTACTTC. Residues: CASSLLQGETYEQYF. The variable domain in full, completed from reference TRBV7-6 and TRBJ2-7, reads GAGVSQSPRYKVTKRGQDVALRCDPISGHVSLYWYRQALGQGPEFLTYFNYEAQQDKSGLPNDRFSAERPEGSISTLTIQRTEQRDSAMYRCASSLLQGETYEQYFGPGTRLTVT.

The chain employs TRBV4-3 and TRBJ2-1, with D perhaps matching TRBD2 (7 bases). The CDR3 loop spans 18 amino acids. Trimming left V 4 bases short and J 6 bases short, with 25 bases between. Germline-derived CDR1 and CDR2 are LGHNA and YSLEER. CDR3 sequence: CASSRLTGGGLKINEQFF. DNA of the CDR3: TGCGCCAGCAGCCGCTTGACAGGCGGGGGCCTAAAGATCAATGAGCAGTTCTTC.

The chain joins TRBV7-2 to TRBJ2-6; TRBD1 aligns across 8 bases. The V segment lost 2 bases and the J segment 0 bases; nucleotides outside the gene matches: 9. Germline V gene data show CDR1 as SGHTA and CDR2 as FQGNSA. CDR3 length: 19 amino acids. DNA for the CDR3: TGTGCCAGCAGCTTAATCGGACAGGGTGGAGTCTCTGGGGCCAACGTCCTGACTTTC. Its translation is CASSLIGQGGVSGANVLTF.

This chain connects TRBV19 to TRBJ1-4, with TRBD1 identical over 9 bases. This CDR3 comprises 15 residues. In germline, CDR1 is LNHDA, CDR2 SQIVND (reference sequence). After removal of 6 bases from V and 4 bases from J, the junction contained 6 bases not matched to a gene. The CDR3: CASSLTGGVNEKLFF. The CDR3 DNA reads TGTGCCAGTAGCTTGACAGGGGGTGTTAATGAAAAACTGTTTTTT.

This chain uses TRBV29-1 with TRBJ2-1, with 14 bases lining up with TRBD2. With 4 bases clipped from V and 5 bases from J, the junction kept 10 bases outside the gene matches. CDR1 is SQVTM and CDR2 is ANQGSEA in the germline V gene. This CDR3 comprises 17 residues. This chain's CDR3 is CSVVRLAGGLRNNEQFF. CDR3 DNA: TGCAGCGTTGTTCGACTAGCGGGAGGGCTAAGGAACAATGAGCAGTTCTTC.

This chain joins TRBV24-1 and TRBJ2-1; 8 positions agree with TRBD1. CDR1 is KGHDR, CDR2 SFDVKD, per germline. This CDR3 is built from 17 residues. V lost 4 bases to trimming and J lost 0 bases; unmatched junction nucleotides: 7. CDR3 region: CATSEPGQGRSYNEQFF. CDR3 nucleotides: TGTGCCACCAGTGAGCCCGGACAGGGACGCTCCTACAATGAGCAGTTCTTC.

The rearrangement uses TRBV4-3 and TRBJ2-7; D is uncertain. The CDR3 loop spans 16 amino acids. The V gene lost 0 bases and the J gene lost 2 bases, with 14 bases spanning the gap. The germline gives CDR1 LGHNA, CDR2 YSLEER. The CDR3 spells CASSQDYQSSTYEQYF. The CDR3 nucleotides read TGCGCCAGCAGCCAAGATTACCAGTCCTCCACCTACGAGCAGTACTTC.

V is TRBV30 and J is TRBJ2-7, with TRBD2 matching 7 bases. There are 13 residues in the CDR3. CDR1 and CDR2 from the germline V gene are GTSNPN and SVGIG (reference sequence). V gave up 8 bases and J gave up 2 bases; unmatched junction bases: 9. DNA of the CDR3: TGTGCCGGGGCCGCGACTAGCCCCTACGAGCAGTACTTC. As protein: CAGAATSPYEQYF.

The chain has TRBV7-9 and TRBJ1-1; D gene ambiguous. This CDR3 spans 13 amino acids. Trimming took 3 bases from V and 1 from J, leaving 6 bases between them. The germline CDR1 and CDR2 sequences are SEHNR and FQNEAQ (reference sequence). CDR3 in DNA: TGTGCCAGCAGCTTTTCTAAGAACACTGAAGCTTTCTTT. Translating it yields CASSFSKNTEAFF.

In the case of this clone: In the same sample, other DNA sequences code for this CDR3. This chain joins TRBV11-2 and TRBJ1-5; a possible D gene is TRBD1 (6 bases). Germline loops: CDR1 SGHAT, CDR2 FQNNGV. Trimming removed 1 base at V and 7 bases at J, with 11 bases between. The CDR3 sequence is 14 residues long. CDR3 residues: CASSLAGGGQPQHF. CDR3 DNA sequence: TGTGCCAGCAGCTTAGCGGGGGGCGGGCAGCCCCAGCATTTT.

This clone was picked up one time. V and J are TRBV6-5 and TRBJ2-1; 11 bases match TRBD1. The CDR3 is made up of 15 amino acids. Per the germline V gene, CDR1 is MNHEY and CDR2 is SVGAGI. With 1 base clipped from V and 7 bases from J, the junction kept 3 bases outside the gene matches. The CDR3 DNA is TGTGCCAGCAGTTACTTAGGACAGGGGGCGAATGAGCAGTTCTTC. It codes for CASSYLGQGANEQFF.

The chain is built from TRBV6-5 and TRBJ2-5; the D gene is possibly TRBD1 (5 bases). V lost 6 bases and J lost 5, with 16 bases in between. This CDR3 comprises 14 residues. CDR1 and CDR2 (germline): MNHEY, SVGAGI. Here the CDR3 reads CASSLSRAKETQYF. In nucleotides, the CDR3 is TGTGCCAGCAGCCTTTCCAGGGCGAAGGAGACCCAGTACTTC.

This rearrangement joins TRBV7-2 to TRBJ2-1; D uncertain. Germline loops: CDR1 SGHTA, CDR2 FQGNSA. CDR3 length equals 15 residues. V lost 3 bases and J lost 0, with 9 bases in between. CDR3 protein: CASSFLGGSYNEQFF. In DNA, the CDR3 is TGTGCCAGCAGCTTCTTAGGCGGCTCCTACAATGAGCAGTTCTTC.

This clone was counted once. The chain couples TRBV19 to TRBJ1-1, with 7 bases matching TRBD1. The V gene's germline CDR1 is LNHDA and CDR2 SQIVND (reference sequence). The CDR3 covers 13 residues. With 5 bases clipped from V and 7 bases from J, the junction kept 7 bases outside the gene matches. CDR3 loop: CASSPSTGYEAFF. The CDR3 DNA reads TGTGCCAGTAGTCCTTCGACAGGGTATGAAGCTTTCTTT.

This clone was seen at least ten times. CDR3 DNA sequence: TGTGCCAGCAGCTTATCAGCGGGCGGGCAGTACTTC. Translation gives CASSLSAGGQYF. V gene TRBV7-2 combines with J gene TRBJ2-7; tentative D call: TRBD2 (6 bases). Germline CDR1 SGHTA, CDR2 FQGNSA. The CDR3 extends over 12 amino acids. Trimming took 2 bases from V and 9 from J, leaving 11 bases between them.

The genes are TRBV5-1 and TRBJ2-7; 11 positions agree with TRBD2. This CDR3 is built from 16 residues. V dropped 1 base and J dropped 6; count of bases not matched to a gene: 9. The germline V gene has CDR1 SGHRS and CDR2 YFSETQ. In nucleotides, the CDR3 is TGCGCCAGCAGCTTGTCCGTAGGGCTAGCGGGAGGCGAGCAGTACTTC. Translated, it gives CASSLSVGLAGGEQYF.

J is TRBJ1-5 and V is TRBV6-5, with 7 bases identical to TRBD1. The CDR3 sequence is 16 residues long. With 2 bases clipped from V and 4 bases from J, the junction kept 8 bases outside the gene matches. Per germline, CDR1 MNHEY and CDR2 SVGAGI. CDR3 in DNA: TGTGCCAGCAGTTACCGCGACAGGGTCATGAATCAGCCCCAGCATTTT. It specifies CASSYRDRVMNQPQHF.

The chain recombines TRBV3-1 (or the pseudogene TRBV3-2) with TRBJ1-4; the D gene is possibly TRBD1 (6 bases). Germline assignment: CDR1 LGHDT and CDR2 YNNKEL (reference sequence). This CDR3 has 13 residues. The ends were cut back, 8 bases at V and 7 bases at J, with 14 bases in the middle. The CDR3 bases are TGTGCCAGCGGAAGGGGGGGCGGTGAAAAACTGTTTTTT. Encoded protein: CASGRGGGEKLFF.

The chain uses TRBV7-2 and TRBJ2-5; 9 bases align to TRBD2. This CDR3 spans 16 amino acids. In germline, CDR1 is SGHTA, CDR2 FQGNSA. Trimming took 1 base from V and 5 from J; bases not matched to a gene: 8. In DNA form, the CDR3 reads TGTGCCAGCAGCTTAGATCGCGGGAGGGCCGGTGAGACCCAGTACTTC. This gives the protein CASSLDRGRAGETQYF. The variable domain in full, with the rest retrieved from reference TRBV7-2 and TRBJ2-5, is GAGVSQSPSNKVTEKGKDVELRCDPISGHTALYWYRQSLGQGLEFLIYFQGNSAPDKSGLPSDRFSAERTGGSVSTLTIQRTQQEDSAVYLCASSLDRGRAGETQYFGPGTRLLVL.

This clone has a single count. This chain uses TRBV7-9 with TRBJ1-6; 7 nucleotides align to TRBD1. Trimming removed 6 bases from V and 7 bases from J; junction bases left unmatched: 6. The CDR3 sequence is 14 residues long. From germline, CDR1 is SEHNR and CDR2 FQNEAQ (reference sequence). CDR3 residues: CASRHGQENSPLHF. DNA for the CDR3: TGTGCCAGCAGACACGGACAGGAGAATTCACCCCTCCACTTT.

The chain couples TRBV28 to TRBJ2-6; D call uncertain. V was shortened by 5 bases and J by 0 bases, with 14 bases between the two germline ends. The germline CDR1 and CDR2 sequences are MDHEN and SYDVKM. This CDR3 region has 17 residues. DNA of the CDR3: TGTGCCAGCAGTCCGGCAGTAAGGAGCTCTGGGGCCAACGTCCTGACTTTC. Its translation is CASSPAVRSSGANVLTF.